This TCR beta chain was captured by sequencing in a study of T cell responses to AZD1222 COVID-19 vaccine. Overall study findings and caveats: Along spike, vaccine-associated CD4 TCRs were found throughout, with dominance at 160-218 and 743-854.

As regards this clone: The antigen remains unidentified.

Profiled with immunoSEQ multiplex PCR; TCRdb holds only in-frame clones, not every one. This sample has more than 110,000 clones, with more than 85% found just once. The CDR3 has 16 amino acids. Germline V gene data show CDR1 as SGHRS and CDR2 as YFSETQ. V was shortened by 2 bases and J by 1 base, with 13 bases between the two germline ends. The V and J genes are TRBV5-1 and TRBJ2-1; D assignment may be TRBD1 or TRBD2 (5 bases each). The clonotype originates from an adult in good health. Sequenced here: peripheral blood, sampled on day 0 of AZD1222 vaccination. In DNA form, the CDR3 reads TGCGCCAGCAGCTTCGGTGGGGGTGGGTCCTACAATGAGCAGTTCTTC. Translating it yields CASSFGGGGSYNEQFF.